These 7 T cell receptor beta chains came from one sample sequenced in a study of monozygotic twins with inflammatory bowel disease. TCRdb processed the 5' RACE reads again and assigns one entry to each CDR3 protein, with no DNA. The table lists 400,000 or so distinct CDR3 sequences. Sequencing was performed on blood. The receptors shown here come from a human donor with ulcerative colitis or Crohn's disease, or a healthy co-twin of an affected twin (not recorded which).

The chain carries TRBV7-2 and TRBJ1-1; the D call from TCRdb, TRBD1, cannot be confirmed without DNA. The CDR3 totals 16 residues. The germline V gene encodes CDR1 SGHTA and CDR2 FQGNSA. The CDR3 here is CASRQHRGWMNTEAFF.

V gene TRBV28 combines with J gene TRBJ2-3; the TCRdb call, TRBD2, lacks DNA for checking. Looked up from germline, CDR1 is MDHEN and CDR2 is SYDVKM. The CDR3 length is 15 residues. The chain's CDR3 is CASRGLAGGQDTQYF.

The rearrangement uses TRBV12-3 or TRBV12-4 and TRBJ2-7; TCRdb returns TRBD1, unconfirmable since there is no DNA. This CDR3 is 12 amino acids long. CDR3 sequence: CASRGQPVLQYF.

V usage is TRBV30 and J usage is TRBJ2-3; absent DNA, TCRdb's TRBD2 call cannot be checked. This CDR3 is built from 13 residues. The germline V gene encodes CDR1 GTSNPN and CDR2 SVGIG (reference sequence). This chain's CDR3 is CAWSRDSTDTQYF.

This sequence joins TRBV16 and TRBJ1-5. Germline assignment: CDR1 KGHSY and CDR2 FQNENV. The CDR3 runs 15 residues. Here the CDR3 reads CASSHWGGGGQPQHF.

The genes are TRBV7-7 and TRBJ2-1; TCRdb picks TRBD1, but there is no DNA to check that call. This CDR3 has 13 residues. The germline V gene has CDR1 SSHAT and CDR2 FNYEAQ (reference sequence). CDR3 in amino acids: CASSSPGANEQFF.

The chain joins TRBV27 to TRBJ2-7; lacking DNA, the TRBD1 call made by TCRdb goes unchecked. CDR1 and CDR2 (germline): MNHEY, SMNVEV (reference sequence). The CDR3 extends over 14 amino acids. CDR3 residues: CASSLKGATYEQYF.